This T cell receptor (beta chain) is drawn from a study of blood T cell repertoires in COVID-19 (dated by TCRdb to the early 2020s). About the study as a whole: Samples from collaborators originated in the United States, Italy and Spain and spanned both the acute and convalescent phases of COVID-19. The prospective study material was composed of cDNA or gDNA derived from T cells, B-cell-depleted T cells, or PBMCs. The dataset comprised deeply sampled blood TCRbeta repertoires from subjects exposed to, actively infected with, or recovered from COVID-19. A freely available public database, intended as a resource for researchers studying the immune response to SARS-CoV-2, is where the repertoires were released. Samples were obtained from the ongoing ImmuneRACE study (first 160 participants) and from over 1,000 subjects provided by 6 global collaborators. Nearly every sample came with metadata listing a de-identified subject ID, COVID-19 status, age in years and sex. HLA class I and class II types, where available, came from metadata supplied by the sample provider rather than from assay-based typing. What the authors observed across the whole study: The amount of clinical and demographic metadata varied by source and participant and was provided uncurated.

TCRbeta CDR3 regions were amplified from genomic DNA by means of the immunoSEQ Assay, a bias-controlled multiplex PCR. On the study's bioinformatics: Within the assay, amplification of reference gene primers was used to estimate how many nucleated cells each sample contained. Sequence reads were collapsed and filtered to measure the absolute abundance of every unique TCRbeta CDR3 rearrangement. For each sample, productive Simpson clonality was calculated as the square root of Simpson's diversity index across productive rearrangements. TCRdb mirrors the immuneACCESS table, restricted to in-frame sequences. Some clones are absent from its copies; in checked studies, under half trace to an unresolved V gene, and the reason for the others is unknown. The V and J calls and clone size were taken over from that table, and D and trimming were inferred from the DNA. This sample lists about 51,000 clones; around 84% were detected once. Approximately 4.1% of the sample goes to the ten largest clones.

To note about this clone: It has no known antigen specificity. It has no much larger one-base neighbor in the sample; base qualities were not kept.

Whole blood was collected in K2EDTA tubes by collaborating institutions according to the institutions' own protocols. Collaborator samples were shipped for TCRbeta analysis as frozen whole blood, isolated PBMCs, or DNA extracted from either sample type. This TCR was sampled from a man of 80 years or more with active COVID-19. Sample: peripheral blood.

Here the CDR3 is given as CASSRDKVAHEQYF. The DNA sequence is as follows: TGTGCCAGCAGTCGGGACAAAGTCGCCCACGAGCAGTACTTC. The rearranged chain carries TRBV6-5 and TRBJ2-7; TRBD1 is a weak D gene call, 6 bases matching. At the junction V is shortened by 5 bases and J by 5 bases, with 16 bases in between. The CDR3 spans 14 residues, from the cysteine through the phenylalanine. The CDR3 DNA has 42 bases and is translated from base 1. CDR1 and CDR2 are drawn from the germline V gene: MNHEY, SVGAGI.